A single sample gave rise to the 9 T cell receptor beta chains below, sequenced in a study of blood T cell repertoires in COVID-19. Here immunoSEQ multiplex PCR was the method, and the copy in TCRdb shows in-frame clones only, minus some. This sample has some 83,000 clones; 75% to 90% occur once, and the top ten carry less than 6%. The sample consisted of peripheral blood. These receptor sequences come from a man aged 55 to 70 with active or convalescent COVID-19.

This rearrangement joins TRBV7-2 to TRBJ1-1; 8 positions agree with TRBD1. The J segment lost 5 bases and the V segment lost 3 bases, leaving 5 bases of the junction unmatched. Germline lookup yields CDR1 SGHTA and CDR2 FQGNSA. The CDR3 consists of 14 residues. The CDR3 DNA follows: TGTGCCAGCAGCTTTCAGGGGGCGCCGACTGAAGCTTTCTTT. Residues: CASSFQGAPTEAFF. The whole variable domain, remainder taken from reference TRBV7-2 and TRBJ1-1, is GAGVSQSPSNKVTEKGKDVELRCDPISGHTALYWYRQSLGQGLEFLIYFQGNSAPDKSGLPSDRFSAERTGGSVSTLTIQRTQQEDSAVYLCASSFQGAPTEAFFGQGTRLTVV.

This chain links TRBV18 with TRBJ2-7; 12 bases match TRBD2. This CDR3 has 17 residues. Germline V gene lookup returns CDR1 KGHSH and CDR2 LQKENI. V trimming: 2 bases; J trimming: 2 bases; junction bases outside the gene matches: 7. As DNA, the CDR3 is TGTGCCAGCTCACCAGAGGCTAGCGGGGGGGCCCCCTACGAGCAGTACTTC. Translated, it gives CASSPEASGGAPYEQYF.

This clone was seen more than once but under ten times. The genes are TRBV7-6 and TRBJ1-5; TRBD1 matches at 8 bases. V shed 6 bases, J shed 5 bases, and the junction held 12 bases outside the gene matches. CDR3 length: 16 amino acids. Germline assignment: CDR1 SGHVS and CDR2 FNYEAQ. The CDR3 coding sequence is TGTGCCAGCAGACGAGAAAGGACAGGGTGCGATCAGCCCCAGCATTTT. Protein: CASRRERTGCDQPQHF.

V is TRBV3-1 (or the pseudogene TRBV3-2) and J is TRBJ1-1; D not certain. Germline values: CDR1 LGHDT, CDR2 YNNKEL (reference sequence). The CDR3 is made up of 14 amino acids. V was shortened by 2 bases and J by 3 bases, with 10 bases between the two germline ends. The DNA for the CDR3 is TGTGCCAGCAGCCAACGTCCTGGGCACACTGAAGCTTTCTTT. It encodes CASSQRPGHTEAFF.

The CDR3 reads CASSIVQGSGNQPQHF. CDR3 nucleotide sequence: TGTGCCAGTAGTATCGTTCAGGGGAGTGGCAATCAGCCCCAGCATTTT. The chain is built from TRBV19 and TRBJ1-5; D is perhaps TRBD1 (6 bases). V lost 3 bases and J lost 2, with 14 bases in between. The CDR3 has 16 residues. Germline CDR1 and CDR2: LNHDA and SQIVND (reference sequence).

The rearrangement joins TRBV29-1 to TRBJ1-6, with unresolved D. CDR3 length equals 13 residues. CDR1 and CDR2 (germline): SQVTM, ANQGSEA. Deletions cut 6 bases from V and 5 bases from J, with 11 bases between. DNA of the CDR3: TGCAGCGTCACATGGGGAGATAATTCACCCCTCCACTTT. Amino acid sequence: CSVTWGDNSPLHF. Full variable domain (missing parts from reference TRBV29-1 and TRBJ1-6): SAVISQKPSRDICQRGTSLTIQCQVDSQVTMMFWYRQQPGQSLTLIATANQGSEATYESGFVIDKFPISRPNLTFSTLTVSNMSPEDSSIYLCSVTWGDNSPLHFGNGTRLTVT.

V and J are TRBV2 and TRBJ2-7; 7 bases are a match to TRBD2. Germline assignment: CDR1 SNHLY and CDR2 FYNNEI. Germline trimming cut 3 bases from V and 5 bases from J; bases unmatched to any gene: 7. CDR3 length: 14 amino acids. Here the CDR3 DNA reads TGTGCCAGCAGTGACGCAGGGACTACCCACGAGCAGTACTTC. Amino acid sequence: CASSDAGTTHEQYF.

This chain connects TRBV27 to TRBJ2-3; a weak D match, TRBD1 (5 bases). CDR1 is MNHEY and CDR2 is SMNVEV in the germline V gene (reference sequence). The CDR3 has 15 residues. With 10 bases removed from V and 4 bases from J, the gap between germline ends came to 21 bases. As DNA, the CDR3 is TGTGCCACCCCTAAGGGGCCAGGGTGCCCAGATACGCAGTATTTT. Its translation is CATPKGPGCPDTQYF.

This clone has only a few counts. This chain joins TRBV19 and TRBJ1-5; 7 bases agree with TRBD1. Trimming removed 9 bases from V and 0 bases from J; junction bases left unmatched: 8. The CDR3 has 15 residues. Germline V gene data show CDR1 as LNHDA and CDR2 as SQIVND (reference sequence). The CDR3 nucleotides are TGTGCCAGCGGGGGACAGATCCTTAGCAATCAGCCCCAGCATTTT. Encoded protein: CASGGQILSNQPQHF. Looking up the rest from reference TRBV19 and TRBJ1-5 gives the full variable domain: DGGITQSPKYLFRKEGQNVTLSCEQNLNHDAMYWYRQDPGQGLRLIYYSQIVNDFQKGDIAEGYSVSREKKESFPLTVTSAQKNPTAFYLCASGGQILSNQPQHFGDGTRLSIL.